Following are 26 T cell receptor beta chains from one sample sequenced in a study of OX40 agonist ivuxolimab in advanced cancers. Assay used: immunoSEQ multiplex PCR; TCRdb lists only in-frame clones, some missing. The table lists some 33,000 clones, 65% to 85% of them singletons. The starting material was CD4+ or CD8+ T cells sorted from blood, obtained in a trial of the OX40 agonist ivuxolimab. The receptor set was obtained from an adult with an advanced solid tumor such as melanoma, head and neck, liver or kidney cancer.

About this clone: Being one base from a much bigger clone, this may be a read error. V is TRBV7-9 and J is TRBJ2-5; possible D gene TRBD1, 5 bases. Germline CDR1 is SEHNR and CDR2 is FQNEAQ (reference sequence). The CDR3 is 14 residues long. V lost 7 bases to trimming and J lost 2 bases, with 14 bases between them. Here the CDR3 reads CASNLDSTQETQYF. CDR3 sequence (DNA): TGTGCCAGCAACCTCGACAGCACGCAAGAGACCCAGTACTTC.

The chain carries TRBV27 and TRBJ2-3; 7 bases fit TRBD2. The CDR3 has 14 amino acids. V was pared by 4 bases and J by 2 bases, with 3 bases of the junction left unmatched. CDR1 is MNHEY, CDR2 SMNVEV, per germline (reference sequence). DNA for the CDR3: TGTGCCAGCAGTTCAAGCGGGGTCACAGATACGCAGTATTTT. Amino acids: CASSSSGVTDTQYF.

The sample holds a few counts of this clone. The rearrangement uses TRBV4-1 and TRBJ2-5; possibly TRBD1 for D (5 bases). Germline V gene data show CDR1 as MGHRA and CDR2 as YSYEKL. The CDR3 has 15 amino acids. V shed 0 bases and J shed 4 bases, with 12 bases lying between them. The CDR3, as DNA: TGCGCCAGCAGCCAAGATAGGGGAAGTGGAGAGACCCAGTACTTC. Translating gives CASSQDRGSGETQYF.

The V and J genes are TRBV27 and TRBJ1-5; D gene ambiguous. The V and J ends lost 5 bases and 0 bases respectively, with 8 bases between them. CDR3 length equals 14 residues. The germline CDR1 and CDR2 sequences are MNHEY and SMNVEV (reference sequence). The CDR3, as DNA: TGTGCCAGCAGTCCCCGACATAGCAATCAGCCCCAGCATTTT. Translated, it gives CASSPRHSNQPQHF.

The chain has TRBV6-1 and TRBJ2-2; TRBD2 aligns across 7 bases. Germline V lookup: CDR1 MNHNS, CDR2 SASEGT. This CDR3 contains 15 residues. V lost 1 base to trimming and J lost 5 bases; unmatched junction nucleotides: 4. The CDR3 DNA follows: TGTGCCAGCAGTGAAGTTGGGCGGGAGACCGGGGAGCTGTTTTTT. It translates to CASSEVGRETGELFF.

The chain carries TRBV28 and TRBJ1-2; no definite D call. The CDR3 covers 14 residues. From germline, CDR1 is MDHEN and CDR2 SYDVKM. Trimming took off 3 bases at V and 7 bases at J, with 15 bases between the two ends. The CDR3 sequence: CASSFDGLGPGYTF. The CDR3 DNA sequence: TGTGCCAGCAGTTTTGACGGTTTGGGCCCTGGCTACACCTTC.

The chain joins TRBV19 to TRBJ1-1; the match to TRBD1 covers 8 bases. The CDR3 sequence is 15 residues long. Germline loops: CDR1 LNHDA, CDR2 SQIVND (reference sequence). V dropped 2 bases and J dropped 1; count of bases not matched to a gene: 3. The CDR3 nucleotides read TGTGCCAGTAGTATACAGGGGGCGCGGAACACTGAAGCTTTCTTT. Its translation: CASSIQGARNTEAFF. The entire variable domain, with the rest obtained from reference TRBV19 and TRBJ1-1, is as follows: DGGITQSPKYLFRKEGQNVTLSCEQNLNHDAMYWYRQDPGQGLRLIYYSQIVNDFQKGDIAEGYSVSREKKESFPLTVTSAQKNPTAFYLCASSIQGARNTEAFFGQGTRLTVV.

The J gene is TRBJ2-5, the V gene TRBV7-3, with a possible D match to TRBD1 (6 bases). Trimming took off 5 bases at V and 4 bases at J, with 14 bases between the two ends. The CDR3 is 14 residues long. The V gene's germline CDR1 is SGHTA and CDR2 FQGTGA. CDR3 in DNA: TGTGCCAGCAGCGCCACAGGGTCTGGAGAGACCCAGTACTTC. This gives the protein CASSATGSGETQYF.

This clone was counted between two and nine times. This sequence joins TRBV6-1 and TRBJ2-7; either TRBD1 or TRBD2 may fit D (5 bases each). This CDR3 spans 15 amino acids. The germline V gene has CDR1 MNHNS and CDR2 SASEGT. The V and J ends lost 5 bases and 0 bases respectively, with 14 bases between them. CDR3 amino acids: CASSWDGPSSYEQYF. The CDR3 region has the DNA TGTGCCAGCAGTTGGGACGGCCCGAGCTCCTACGAGCAGTACTTC.

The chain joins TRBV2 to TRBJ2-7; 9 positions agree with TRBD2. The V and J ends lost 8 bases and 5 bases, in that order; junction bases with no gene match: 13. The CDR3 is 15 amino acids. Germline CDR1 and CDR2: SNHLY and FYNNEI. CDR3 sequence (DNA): TGTGCCAGCGGTAAGACCTGGACTAGCGCGGACGAGCAGTACTTC. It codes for CASGKTWTSADEQYF.

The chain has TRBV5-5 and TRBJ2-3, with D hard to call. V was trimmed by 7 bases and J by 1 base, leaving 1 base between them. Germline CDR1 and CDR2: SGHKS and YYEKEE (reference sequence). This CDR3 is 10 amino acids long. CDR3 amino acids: CASGTDTQYF. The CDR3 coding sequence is TGTGCCAGCGGCACAGATACGCAGTATTTT.

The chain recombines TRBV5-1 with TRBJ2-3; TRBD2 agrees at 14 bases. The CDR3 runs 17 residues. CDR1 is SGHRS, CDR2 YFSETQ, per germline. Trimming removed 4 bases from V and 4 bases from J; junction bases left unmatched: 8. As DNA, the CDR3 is TGCGCCAGCAGCCGGACTAGCGGGGGGCTAGGGGCAGATACGCAGTATTTT. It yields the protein CASSRTSGGLGADTQYF.

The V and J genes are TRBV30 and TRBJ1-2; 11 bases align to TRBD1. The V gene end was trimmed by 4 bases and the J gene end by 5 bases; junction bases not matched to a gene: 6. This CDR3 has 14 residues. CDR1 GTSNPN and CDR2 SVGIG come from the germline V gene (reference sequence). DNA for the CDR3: TGTGCCTGGACCGGGACAGGGGGTGGGTATGGCTACACCTTC. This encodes CAWTGTGGGYGYTF.

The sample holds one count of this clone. The CDR3 coding sequence is TGTGCCAGCAGTTCCTCCCCGGGCACAGATACGCAGTATTTT. Its protein product is CASSSSPGTDTQYF. The chain is built from TRBV27 and TRBJ2-3; D gene unclear. V was cut by 4 bases and J by 1 base, with 9 bases left in between. The CDR3 extends over 14 amino acids. The V gene's germline CDR1 is MNHEY and CDR2 SMNVEV (reference sequence).

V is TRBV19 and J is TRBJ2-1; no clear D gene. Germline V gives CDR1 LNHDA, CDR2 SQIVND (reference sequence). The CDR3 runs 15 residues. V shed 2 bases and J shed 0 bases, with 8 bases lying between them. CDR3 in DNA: TGTGCCAGTAGTATATTCCTGAGCTCCTACAATGAGCAGTTCTTC. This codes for CASSIFLSSYNEQFF.

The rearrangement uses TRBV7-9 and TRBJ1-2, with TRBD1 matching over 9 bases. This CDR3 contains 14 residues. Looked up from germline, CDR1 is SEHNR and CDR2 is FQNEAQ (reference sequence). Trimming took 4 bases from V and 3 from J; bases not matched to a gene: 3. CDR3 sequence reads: CASSYRTGDYGYTF. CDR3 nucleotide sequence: TGTGCCAGCAGCTATCGGACAGGGGACTATGGCTACACCTTC. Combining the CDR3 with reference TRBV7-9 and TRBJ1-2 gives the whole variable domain DTGVSQNPRHKITKRGQNVTFRCDPISEHNRLYWYRQTLGQGPEFLTYFQNEAQLEKSRLLSDRFSAERPKGSFSTLEIQRTEQGDSAMYLCASSYRTGDYGYTFGSGTRLTVV.

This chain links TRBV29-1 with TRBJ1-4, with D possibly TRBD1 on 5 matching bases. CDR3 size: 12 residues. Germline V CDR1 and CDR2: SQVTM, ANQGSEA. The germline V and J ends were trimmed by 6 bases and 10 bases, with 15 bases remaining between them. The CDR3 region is CSVKDTPGKLFF. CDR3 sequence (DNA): TGCAGCGTCAAGGACACCCCCGGAAAACTGTTTTTT.

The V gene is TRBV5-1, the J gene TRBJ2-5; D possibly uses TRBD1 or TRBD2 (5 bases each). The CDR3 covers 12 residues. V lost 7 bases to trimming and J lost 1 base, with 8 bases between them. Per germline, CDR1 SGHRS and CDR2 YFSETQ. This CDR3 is CASGGPQETQYF. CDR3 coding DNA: TGCGCCAGCGGGGGACCCCAAGAGACCCAGTACTTC.

CDR3 sequence (DNA): TGTGCCTGGAGTATAGCGGGAGAAAGTGAGCAGTACTTC. Its protein is CAWSIAGESEQYF. The chain employs TRBV30 and TRBJ2-7; TRBD2 agrees at 9 bases. Germline V gene data show CDR1 as GTSNPN and CDR2 as SVGIG (reference sequence). V was clipped by 2 bases and J by 7 bases; unmatched bases: 6. The CDR3 spans 13 residues. The full variable domain, with the rest looked up from reference TRBV30 and TRBJ2-7, is SQTIHQWPATLVQPVGSPLSLECTVEGTSNPNLYWYRQAAGRGLQLLFYSVGIGQISSEVPQNLSASRPQDRQFILSSKKLLLSDSGFYLCAWSIAGESEQYFGPGTRLTVT.

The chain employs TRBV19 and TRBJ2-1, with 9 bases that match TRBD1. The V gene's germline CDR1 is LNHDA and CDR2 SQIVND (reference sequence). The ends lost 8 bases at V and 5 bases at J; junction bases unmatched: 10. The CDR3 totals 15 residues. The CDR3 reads CASRLEDRGHNEQFF. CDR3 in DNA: TGTGCCAGTCGACTCGAGGACAGGGGTCACAATGAGCAGTTCTTC.

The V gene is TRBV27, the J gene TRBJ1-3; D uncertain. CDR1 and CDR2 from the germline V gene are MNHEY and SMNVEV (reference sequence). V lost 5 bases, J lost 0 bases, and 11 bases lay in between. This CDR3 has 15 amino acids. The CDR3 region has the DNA TGTGCCAGCAGTCTTGCCGGGTTCTCTGGAAACACCATATATTTT. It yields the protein CASSLAGFSGNTIYF.

The CDR3 spells CASSSPGQGINEQYF. Written as DNA, the CDR3 is TGTGCCAGCAGTTCCCCGGGACAGGGGATCAACGAGCAGTACTTC. J is TRBJ2-7 and V is TRBV28; TRBD1 matches 10 bases. From germline, CDR1 is MDHEN and CDR2 SYDVKM. V was clipped by 4 bases and J by 5 bases; unmatched bases: 8. This CDR3 is 15 amino acids long.

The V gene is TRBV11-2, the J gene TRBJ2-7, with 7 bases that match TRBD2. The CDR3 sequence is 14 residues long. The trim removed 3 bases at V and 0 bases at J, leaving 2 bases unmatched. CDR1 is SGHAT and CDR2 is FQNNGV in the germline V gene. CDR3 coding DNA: TGTGCCAGCAGCTTCGGGAGGTCCTCCTACGAGCAGTACTTC. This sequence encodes CASSFGRSSYEQYF.

The DNA for the CDR3 is TGCGCCAGCAGCCAAGAATCCATAAAGAACATTCAGTACTTC. This gives the protein CASSQESIKNIQYF. The rearrangement uses TRBV4-1 and TRBJ2-4; no definite D call. The germline V and J ends were trimmed by 0 bases and 7 bases, with 10 bases remaining between them. This CDR3 comprises 14 residues. Germline V gene lookup returns CDR1 MGHRA and CDR2 YSYEKL.

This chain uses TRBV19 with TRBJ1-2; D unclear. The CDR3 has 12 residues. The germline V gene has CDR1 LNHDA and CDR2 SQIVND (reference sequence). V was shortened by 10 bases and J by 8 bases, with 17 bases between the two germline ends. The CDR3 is CAIKDPFGGYTF. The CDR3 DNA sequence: TGTGCCATCAAGGACCCCTTTGGAGGCTACACCTTC.

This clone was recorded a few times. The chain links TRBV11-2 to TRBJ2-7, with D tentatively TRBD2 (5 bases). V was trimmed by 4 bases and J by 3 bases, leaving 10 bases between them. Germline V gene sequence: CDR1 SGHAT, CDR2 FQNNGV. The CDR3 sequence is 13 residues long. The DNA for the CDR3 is TGTGCCAGCAGCTGGAGGAGAGGCTACGAGCAGTACTTC. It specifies CASSWRRGYEQYF. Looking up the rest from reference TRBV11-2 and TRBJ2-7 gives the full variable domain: EAGVAQSPRYKIIEKRQSVAFWCNPISGHATLYWYQQILGQGPKLLIQFQNNGVVDDSQLPKDRFSAERLKGVDSTLKIQPAKLEDSAVYLCASSWRRGYEQYFGPGTRLTVT.